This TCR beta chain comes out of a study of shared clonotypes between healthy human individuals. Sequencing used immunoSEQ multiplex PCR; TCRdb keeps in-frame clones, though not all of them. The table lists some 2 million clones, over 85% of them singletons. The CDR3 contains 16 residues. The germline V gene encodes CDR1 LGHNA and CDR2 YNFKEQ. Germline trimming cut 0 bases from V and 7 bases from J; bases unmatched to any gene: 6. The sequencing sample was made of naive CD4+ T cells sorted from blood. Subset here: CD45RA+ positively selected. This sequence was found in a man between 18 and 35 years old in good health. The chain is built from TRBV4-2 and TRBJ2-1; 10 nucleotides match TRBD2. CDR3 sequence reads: CASSQEVAGGSNEQFF. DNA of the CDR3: TGTGCCAGCAGCCAAGAGGTAGCGGGAGGATCAAATGAGCAGTTCTTC.